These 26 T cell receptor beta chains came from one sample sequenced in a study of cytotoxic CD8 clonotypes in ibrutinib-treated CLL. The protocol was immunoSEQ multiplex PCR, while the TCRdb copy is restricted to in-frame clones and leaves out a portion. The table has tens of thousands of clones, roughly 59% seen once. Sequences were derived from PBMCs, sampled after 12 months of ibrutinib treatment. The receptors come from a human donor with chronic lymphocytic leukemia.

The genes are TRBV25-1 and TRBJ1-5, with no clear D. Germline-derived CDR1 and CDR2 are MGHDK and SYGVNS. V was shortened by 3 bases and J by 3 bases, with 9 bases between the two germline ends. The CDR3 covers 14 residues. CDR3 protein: CASSELIANQPQHF. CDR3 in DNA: TGTGCCAGCAGTGAGTTGATAGCCAATCAGCCCCAGCATTTT.

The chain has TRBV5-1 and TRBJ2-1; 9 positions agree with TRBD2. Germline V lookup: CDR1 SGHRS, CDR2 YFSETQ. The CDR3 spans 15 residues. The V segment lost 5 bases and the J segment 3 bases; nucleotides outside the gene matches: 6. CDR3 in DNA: TGCGCCAGCAGGTCTAGCGGGGCATACTACAATGAGCAGTTCTTC. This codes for CASRSSGAYYNEQFF.

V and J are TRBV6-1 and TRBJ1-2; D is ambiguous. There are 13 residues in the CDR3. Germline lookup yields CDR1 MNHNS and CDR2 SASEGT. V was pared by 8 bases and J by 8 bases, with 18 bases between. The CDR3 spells CASPSPLMSGYTF. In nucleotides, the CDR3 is TGTGCCAGCCCGTCGCCCCTCATGAGCGGCTACACCTTC.

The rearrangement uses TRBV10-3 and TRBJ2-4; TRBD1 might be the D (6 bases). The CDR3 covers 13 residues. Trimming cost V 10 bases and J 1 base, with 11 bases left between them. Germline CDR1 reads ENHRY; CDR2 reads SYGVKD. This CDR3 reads CATRQDAKNIQYF. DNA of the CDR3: TGTGCCACCCGACAGGACGCCAAAAACATTCAGTACTTC.

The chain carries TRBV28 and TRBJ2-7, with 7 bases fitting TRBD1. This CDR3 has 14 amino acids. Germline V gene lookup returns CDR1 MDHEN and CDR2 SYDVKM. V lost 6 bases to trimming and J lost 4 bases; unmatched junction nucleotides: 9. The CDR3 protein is CASRSTGKNYEQYF. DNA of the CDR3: TGTGCCAGCAGATCGACAGGGAAGAATTACGAGCAGTACTTC.

This CDR3 is CASSSSGVYEQYF. The CDR3 nucleotides read TGTGCCAGCAGTTCTAGCGGAGTTTACGAGCAGTACTTC. V and J are TRBV27 and TRBJ2-7; 7 positions match TRBD2. The germline V gene encodes CDR1 MNHEY and CDR2 SMNVEV (reference sequence). The CDR3 has 13 residues. Unmatched junction bases numbered 4, after V lost 4 bases and J lost 4 bases.

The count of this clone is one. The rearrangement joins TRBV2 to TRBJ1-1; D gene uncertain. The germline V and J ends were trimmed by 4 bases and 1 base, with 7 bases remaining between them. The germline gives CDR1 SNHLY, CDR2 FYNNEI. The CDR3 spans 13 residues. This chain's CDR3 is CASSGQRNTEAFF. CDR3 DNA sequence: TGTGCCAGCAGTGGGCAGAGGAACACTGAAGCTTTCTTT.

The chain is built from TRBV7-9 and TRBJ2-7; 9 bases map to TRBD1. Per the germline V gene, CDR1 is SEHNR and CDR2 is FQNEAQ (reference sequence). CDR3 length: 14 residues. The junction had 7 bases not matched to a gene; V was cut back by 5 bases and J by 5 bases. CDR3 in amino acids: CASSLPGQGHEQYV. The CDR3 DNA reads TGTGCCAGCAGCCTCCCGGGACAGGGCCACGAGCAGTACGTC.

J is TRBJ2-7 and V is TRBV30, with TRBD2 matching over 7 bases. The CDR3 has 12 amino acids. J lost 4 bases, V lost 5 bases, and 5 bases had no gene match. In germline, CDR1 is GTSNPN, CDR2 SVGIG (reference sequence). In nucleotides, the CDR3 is TGTGCCTGGGACCGGGGGGAATACGAGCAGTACGTC. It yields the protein CAWDRGEYEQYV.

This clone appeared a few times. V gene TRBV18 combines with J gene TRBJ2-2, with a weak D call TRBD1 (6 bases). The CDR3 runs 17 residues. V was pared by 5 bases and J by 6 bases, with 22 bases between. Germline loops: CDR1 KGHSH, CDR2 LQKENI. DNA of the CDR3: TGTGCCAGCTCATCCCTAACCGGGACAAAAGGATCCGGGGAGCTGTTTTTT. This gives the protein CASSSLTGTKGSGELFF.

The CDR3: CAISDPEREAYNEQFF. Written as DNA, the CDR3 is TGTGCCATCAGTGACCCGGAGCGGGAGGCCTACAATGAGCAGTTCTTC. The chain links TRBV10-3 to TRBJ2-1; 9 bases agree with TRBD2. Germline V gene data show CDR1 as ENHRY and CDR2 as SYGVKD. V trimming: 3 bases; J trimming: 2 bases; junction bases outside the gene matches: 5. This CDR3 comprises 16 residues.

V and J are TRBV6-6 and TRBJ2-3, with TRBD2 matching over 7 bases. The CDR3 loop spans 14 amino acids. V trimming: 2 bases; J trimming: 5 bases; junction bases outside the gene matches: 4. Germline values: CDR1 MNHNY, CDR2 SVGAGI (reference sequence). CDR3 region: CASSYLGGIDTQYF. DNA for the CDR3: TGTGCCAGCAGTTACCTCGGGGGGATAGATACGCAGTATTTT.

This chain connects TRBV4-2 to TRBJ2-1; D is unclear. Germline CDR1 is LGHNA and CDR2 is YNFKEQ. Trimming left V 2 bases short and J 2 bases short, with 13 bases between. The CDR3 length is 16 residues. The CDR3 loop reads CASSQTPEVPYNEQFF. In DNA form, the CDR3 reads TGTGCCAGCAGCCAAACCCCCGAAGTCCCCTACAATGAGCAGTTCTTC.

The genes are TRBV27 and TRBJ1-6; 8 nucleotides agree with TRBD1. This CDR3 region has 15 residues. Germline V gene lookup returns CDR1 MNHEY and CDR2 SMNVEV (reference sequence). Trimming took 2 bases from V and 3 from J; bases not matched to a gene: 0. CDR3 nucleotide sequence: TGTGCCAGCAGTTTAGGACAGGGCTATAATTCACCCCTCCACTTT. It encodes CASSLGQGYNSPLHF.

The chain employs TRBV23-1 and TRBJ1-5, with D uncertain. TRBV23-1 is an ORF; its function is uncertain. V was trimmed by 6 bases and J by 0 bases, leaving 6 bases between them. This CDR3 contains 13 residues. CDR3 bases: TGCGCCAGCAGCCAAAATAGCAATCAGCCCCAGCATTTT. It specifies CASSQNSNQPQHF.

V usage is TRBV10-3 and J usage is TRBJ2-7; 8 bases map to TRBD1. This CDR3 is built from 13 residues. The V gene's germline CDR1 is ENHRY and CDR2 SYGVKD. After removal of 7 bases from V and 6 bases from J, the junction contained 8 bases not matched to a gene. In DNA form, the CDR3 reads TGTGCCATCAAATCAGGGGGCTTGGGCGAGCAGTACTTC. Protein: CAIKSGGLGEQYF.

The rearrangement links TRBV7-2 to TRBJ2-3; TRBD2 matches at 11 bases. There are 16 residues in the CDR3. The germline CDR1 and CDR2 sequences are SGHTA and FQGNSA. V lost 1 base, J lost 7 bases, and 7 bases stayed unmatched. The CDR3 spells CASSLEASGRTHTQYF. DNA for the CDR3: TGTGCCAGCAGCTTAGAGGCTAGCGGGAGGACACATACGCAGTATTTT.

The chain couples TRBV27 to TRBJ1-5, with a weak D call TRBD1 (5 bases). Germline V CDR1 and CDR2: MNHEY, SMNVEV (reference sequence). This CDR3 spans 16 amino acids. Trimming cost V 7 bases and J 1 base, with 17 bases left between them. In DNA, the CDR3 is TGTGCCAGCACCCCCCTCGGGGGTAAGAGCAATCAGCCCCAGCATTTT. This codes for CASTPLGGKSNQPQHF.

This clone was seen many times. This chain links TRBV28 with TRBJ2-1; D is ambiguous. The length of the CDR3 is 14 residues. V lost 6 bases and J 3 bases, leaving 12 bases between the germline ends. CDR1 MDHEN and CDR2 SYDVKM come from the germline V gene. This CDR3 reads CASSPVKFYNEQFF. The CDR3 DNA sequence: TGTGCCAGCAGCCCAGTCAAATTCTACAATGAGCAGTTCTTC.

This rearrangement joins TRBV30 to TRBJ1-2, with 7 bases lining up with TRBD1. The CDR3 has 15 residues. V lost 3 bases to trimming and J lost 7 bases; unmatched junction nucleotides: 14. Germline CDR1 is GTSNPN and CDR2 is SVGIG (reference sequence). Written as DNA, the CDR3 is TGTGCCTGGAGCCAGGTGACAGGGCCCTACGGTGGCTACACCTTC. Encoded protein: CAWSQVTGPYGGYTF.

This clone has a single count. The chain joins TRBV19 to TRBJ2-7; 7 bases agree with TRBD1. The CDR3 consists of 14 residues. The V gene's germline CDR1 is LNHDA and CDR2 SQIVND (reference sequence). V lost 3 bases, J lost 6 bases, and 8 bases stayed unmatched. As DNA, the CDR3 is TGTGCCAGTAGTATTTTAGACAGGGCATCCGAGCAGTACTTC. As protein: CASSILDRASEQYF.

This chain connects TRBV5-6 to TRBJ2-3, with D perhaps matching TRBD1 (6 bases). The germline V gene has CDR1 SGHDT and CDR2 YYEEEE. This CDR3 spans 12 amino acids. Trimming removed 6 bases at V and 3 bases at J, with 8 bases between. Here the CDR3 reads CASIGTTDTQYF. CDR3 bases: TGTGCCAGCATCGGGACAACAGATACGCAGTATTTT.

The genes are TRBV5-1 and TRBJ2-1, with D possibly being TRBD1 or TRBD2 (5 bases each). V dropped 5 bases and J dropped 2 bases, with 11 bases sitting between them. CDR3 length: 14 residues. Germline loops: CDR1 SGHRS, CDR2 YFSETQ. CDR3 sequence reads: CASSPGTTYNEQFF. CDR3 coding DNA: TGCGCCAGCAGTCCCGGGACCACCTACAATGAGCAGTTCTTC.

The CDR3 region has the DNA TGTGCCAGTAGTATGGGCGTGGGAGCTTTCTTT. Protein sequence: CASSMGVGAFF. V usage is TRBV19 and J usage is TRBJ1-1; D is undetermined. Trimming shortened V by 3 bases and J by 10 bases, and 9 bases separated the two germline ends. The CDR3 has 11 amino acids. Germline V gene lookup returns CDR1 LNHDA and CDR2 SQIVND (reference sequence).

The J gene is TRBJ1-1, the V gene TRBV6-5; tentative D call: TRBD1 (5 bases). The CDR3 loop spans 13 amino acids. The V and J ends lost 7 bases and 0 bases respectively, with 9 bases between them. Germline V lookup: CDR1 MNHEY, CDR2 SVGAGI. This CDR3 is CASNRGLNTEAFF. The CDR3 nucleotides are TGTGCCAGCAATCGGGGGTTGAACACTGAAGCTTTCTTT.

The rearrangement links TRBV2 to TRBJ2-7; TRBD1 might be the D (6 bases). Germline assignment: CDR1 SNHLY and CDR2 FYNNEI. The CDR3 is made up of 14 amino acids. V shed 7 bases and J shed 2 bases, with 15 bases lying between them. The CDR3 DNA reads TGTGCCAGCATTCCGGACAGCCCCCCCTACGAGCAGTACTTC. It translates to CASIPDSPPYEQYF.